A single T cell receptor (beta chain) is shown here with its context. In this sample, this clone turned up once. Its antigen is not yet known. No much larger clonotype is one base removed from it; base qualities were not supplied. Ends trimmed: V by 2 bases, J by 2 bases; bases unmatched to a gene: 2. Taken from the germline V gene, the CDR1 and CDR2 loops are SGHDT and YYEEEE. Inclusive of the bounding cysteine and phenylalanine, the CDR3 is 14 residues long. CDR3 DNA only is kept here, 42 bases in frame from base 1. This sample is part of a study of cytomegalovirus exposure and HLA in healthy donors (dated 2017 in TCRdb). Describing the broader study: In an earlier analysis of roughly 500 of the donors, about 260 Gb of sequence data and 100 million or so unique TCR beta sequences from 150 million to 200 million T cells were reported. A later analysis re-analyzed previously published TCR beta repertoires from roughly 630 donors and added high-resolution HLA genotyping to study TCR occurrence patterns. An early release covering 500 to 750 HLA-typed donors comprised about 320 gigabases of sequencing data and tens of millions of unique TCR sequences. The study aimed to test whether signatures of past pathogen exposure could be identified by cataloging public T cell receptors. In addition to the first cohort of 666 subjects, a separate validation cohort of about 120 different subjects was used. A later genetic analysis took genome-wide SNP genotypes for about three fifths of the 666 donors and used that subset as a discovery cohort. Using immunosequencing, the study profiled T cell repertoires from about 620 subjects and related those repertoires to cytomegalovirus serostatus. Both class I and class II loci were covered by HLA typing, at four-digit resolution. Rather than using new phenotypic data, the later analysis identified candidate immune exposures from TCR beta sequences and from how often those sequences occurred across donors. Donor age, sex, ethnicity and CMV serostatus were compiled alongside the repertoire data. High-throughput TCR immunosequencing, statistical association of individual TCRs with disease status, and machine learning were combined to predict cytomegalovirus infection status. Because of strong linkage in the cohort, roughly five DR-DQ haplotypes were treated as single units for association and clustering. Among the roughly 390 genotyped donors, under 90% belonged to the genetic ancestry cluster associated with self-reported Caucasian donors. Typing coverage differed by locus: A, B, C, DRB1 and DQB1 were typed in about 629-640 donors, DQA1 in 500 to 550, DPA1 in around 580, and DPB1 in just under 490. To decide whether each TCR beta V gene segment behaved as functional or pseudogenic, an earlier analysis of 587 of the donors relied on high-throughput TCR beta sequencing. All discovery cohort repertoires had been generated using a single sequencing platform. Among around 400 genotyped donors of the cohort, an average of around 220,000 unique TCR beta nucleotide sequences was sequenced per donor, of which 15% to 20% were non-productive. General findings and caveats noted by the study authors: Linkage disequilibrium might explain the correlated functional status among segregating V segments, but an unknown experimental factor could not be excluded. According to a later analysis, TCR association rates differed among HLA loci, with DRB1 alleles showing the most associated TCRs and HLA-C alleles showing the fewest. Because HLA typing was missing for some donors at each locus, association tests included only the typed subset. An association between a missense DCLRE1C variant and V-gene and J-gene trimming of TCR beta chains was found in a later genetic analysis and replicated in an independent cohort. Specific HLA alleles were associated with around 18,000 TCR beta sequences at a false discovery rate of 0.05 in a later analysis. Because the 87-base-pair reads could not distinguish some IMGT-functional V segments, including TRBV6-2 and TRBV6-3, those segments were excluded. A total of 164 TCR beta chains were listed by the study as associated with cytomegalovirus. Because counts were too low, more than 15 rarely observed V segments, including chromosome 9 orphons, were left out of the earlier analysis of 587 of the donors. In both the original and validation cohorts, the classifier was reported to diagnose cytomegalovirus status with high specificity and sensitivity. A cluster of highly shared sequence variants was judged likely to represent a technical artifact of the sequencing pipeline. A later analysis found that most CMV-associated TCR beta chains appeared HLA-restricted, with HLA associations seemingly driven largely by CMV exposure. In vitro tests confirmed that a few of the cytomegalovirus-associated TCR beta chains recognize cytomegalovirus antigens. When HLA alleles, especially DR and DQ, strongly co-occurred, attributing TCR associations to individual alleles was difficult. In an earlier analysis of some 550 of the donors, most TCR beta V segments were observed in productive rearrangements about 87% or about 30% of the time, broadly matching IMGT annotations. In a later genetic analysis, fewer N-insertions in productive TCRs were reported among donors in an Asian-associated ancestry cluster than the 666-donor mean. In this cohort, only TCR beta chains were sequenced, and detectable features were limited by the absence of alpha or paired-chain data. Presence/absence analyses assumed roughly uniform sequencing depth across donors, an assumption that may not hold. While some public TCRs were present in many individuals, most TCR sequences turned up only very rarely across donors. The only immune exposure information available for the cohort was CMV serostatus. The authors suggested that the approach could potentially be extended to other disease states and immunological phenotypes. A further reported finding was that TCR beta sequences accurately predicted the HLA-A and HLA-B alleles for most subjects in the first cohort. In a later analysis, several top co-occurrence clusters were reported to appear linked to parvovirus B19, influenza, CMV and Epstein-Barr virus. In a later analysis, HLA-associated TCR beta chains were found to be more clonally expanded and to have lower generation probabilities than equally common non-associated chains.

The cohort comprised hundreds of healthy bone marrow donors. At the time of sampling, every cohort member was nominally healthy, though immune exposures that went unrecorded were likely present. The donor was CMV seronegative and was included in the group of around 320 seronegative cohort members. Each donor provided a peripheral blood sample, and peripheral blood mononuclear cells were used for TCR beta sequencing. The Qiagen DNeasy Blood Extraction Kit was used to extract genomic DNA from the blood cell samples. Library preparation employed the immunoSEQ multiplex PCR assay. The multiplex PCR relied on a mix of 60 forward primers for TCR Vbeta segments and 13 reverse primers for TCR Jbeta segments. The CDR3 region of rearranged TCR beta genes was amplified from genomic DNA by a multiplex PCR assay. The Illumina HiSeq System was used to sequence the amplified TCR beta libraries as 87-base-pair reads. Turning to the authors' computational methods: Across the 670 or so repertoires, a later analysis counted around 80 million unique TCR beta chains, some 11 million of which were shared by at least two donors. To remove PCR and sequencing errors, raw reads were error-corrected and collapsed into unique sequences using a nearest-neighbor algorithm that merged closely related sequences. CDR3 sequences were aligned to IMGT reference sequences to assign V, D and J gene segments. For a sequence to be retained, a match of at least six nucleotides to both a V gene segment and a J gene segment was required. A rearrangement was called productive if the CDR3 had no stop codons and remained in frame with V and J, and every other rearrangement was called non-productive. Following IMGT convention, CDR3 was defined as the stretch from the second conserved V-encoded cysteine up to the conserved J-encoded phenylalanine. The earlier analysis of around 640 of the donors excluded sequences that lacked an unambiguous match to a single V gene segment. An earlier analysis of several hundred of the donors called V segments functional above 56.7% productive rearrangements and segregating when the between-donor standard deviation exceeded 5%. A statistical classification framework was built to diagnose cytomegalovirus status from the catalog of TCR beta chain sequences. V and J gene assignment, in a later analysis, came from comparing TCR nucleotide sequences with IMGT/GENE-DB human TR gene sequences. The TCRdist pipeline was used in a later analysis to assign CDR3 sequences and most-parsimonious VDJ recombination scenarios. A later analysis defined each TCR beta chain by its CDR3 amino acid sequence plus V-gene family, and excluded reads lacking a unique V-gene family. In a later analysis, some 600 highly shared, low-generation-probability nucleotide sequences were removed to address suspected cross-contamination and a sequencing artifact. In a later analysis, a clonal expansion index was calculated for each public chain from normalized within-repertoire ranks of inferred template counts. Generation probabilities in a later analysis came from a VDJ recombination model fitted to out-of-frame rearrangements, and those results were checked against IGoR. In a later analysis, hypergeometric tests were used to score TCR-TCR, TCR-HLA and TCR-CMV co-occurrence, with a repertoire-size bias correction applied to TCR pairs. False discovery rates were estimated in a later analysis by permuting HLA or CMV assignments 20 times. In a later analysis, co-occurring TCRs were grouped with DBSCAN, and TCRdist sequence similarity was added when clustering was performed within HLA-allele-positive subsets. Repertoires with fewer than 30,000 or more than 120,000 public chains, plus five repertoires with anomalous nucleotide sharing, were excluded from co-occurrence clustering. TCRdb stores this immuneACCESS table with in-frame sequences only. Part of the clones is absent; in the studies checked, under half of the shortfall reflects unresolved V genes, and no reason is known for the rest. V, J and clone size were drawn from that table, and D and trimming were deduced from the DNA. The sample includes a few hundred thousand clones, with approximately 80% observed a single time. 2.5% to 3.5% of the sample rests with the top ten.

This TCR came from a man aged 25 to 40 in good health and CMV-seronegative. In this chain, TRBV5-6 is recombined with TRBJ2-5; TRBD1 lines up with 8 middle nucleotides. Sequenced material: PBMCs. The sequence in DNA is TGTGCCAGCAGCTTCTACAGGGGGCAAGAGACCCAGTACTTC. This yields the protein CASSFYRGQETQYF.